The 27 T cell receptor beta chains reported below all come from one sample, sequenced in a study of cytomegalovirus exposure and HLA in healthy donors. In the PCR, 60 Vbeta and 13 Jbeta primers were used. Clones were read by immunoSEQ multiplex PCR, and TCRdb kept only the in-frame ones, dropping some. The repertoire holds 100,000 to 150,000 clones, with about 70% as singletons. The sample taken for sequencing was PBMCs. All receptors derive from a woman in her thirties or forties in good health and CMV-seronegative.

The rearrangement links TRBV6-6 to TRBJ1-1, with D perhaps TRBD1 (5 bases). V was cut by 7 bases and J by 10 bases, with 19 bases left in between. The CDR3 extends over 13 amino acids. Germline-derived CDR1 and CDR2 are MNHNY and SVGAGI (reference sequence). The CDR3 here is CASTQDGQPPAFF. The CDR3 nucleotides are TGTGCCAGCACCCAGGACGGACAACCCCCAGCTTTCTTT.

This clone was seen only a few times. The gene calls are TRBV4-2 and TRBJ1-2, with D possibly matching TRBD1 (5 bases). V lost 1 base to trimming and J lost 5 bases, with 17 bases between them. CDR1 LGHNA and CDR2 YNFKEQ come from the germline V gene. This CDR3 has 16 amino acids. The CDR3 spells CASSQGGTSAEYGYTF. CDR3 DNA: TGTGCCAGCAGCCAAGGGGGGACTTCTGCGGAATATGGCTACACCTTC.

The chain carries TRBV9 and TRBJ1-6; 7 bases are a match to TRBD1. The germline V gene encodes CDR1 SGDLS and CDR2 YYNGEE. The CDR3 sequence is 14 residues long. The ends lost 4 bases at V and 9 bases at J; junction bases unmatched: 7. For the CDR3, the DNA is TGTGCCAGCAGCACCAGACAGGGTGGTTCACCCCTCCACTTT. It is translated as CASSTRQGGSPLHF. The entire variable domain, with the rest obtained from reference TRBV9 and TRBJ1-6, is as follows: DSGVTQTPKHLITATGQRVTLRCSPRSGDLSVYWYQQSLDQGLQFLIQYYNGEERAKGNILERFSAQQFPDLHSELNLSSLELGDSALYFCASSTRQGGSPLHFGNGTRLTVT.

This clone was seen only a few times. The V call is TRBV7-3, the J call TRBJ2-1, with D maybe TRBD2 (5 bases). V was pared by 2 bases and J by 4 bases, with 9 bases between. The CDR3 is made up of 14 amino acids. Looked up from germline, CDR1 is SGHTA and CDR2 is FQGTGA. CDR3 protein: CASSLQAAYNEQFF. The CDR3 nucleotides read TGTGCCAGCAGCTTACAAGCGGCATACAATGAGCAGTTCTTC.

This clone was counted between two and nine times. The CDR3 loop is CASSLYYRDKGYTF. The CDR3 coding sequence is TGTGCCAGCTCACTGTACTACAGGGATAAGGGCTACACCTTC. The J gene is TRBJ1-2, the V gene TRBV18, with D possibly TRBD1 on 6 matching bases. Deletions cut 4 bases from V and 8 bases from J, with 17 bases between. Germline lookup yields CDR1 KGHSH and CDR2 LQKENI. This CDR3 is 14 amino acids long. The whole variable domain, filled in from reference TRBV18 and TRBJ1-2, reads NAGVMQNPRHLVRRRGQEARLRCSPMKGHSHVYWYRQLPEEGLKFMVYLQKENIIDESGMPKERFSAEFPKEGPSILRIQQVVRGDSAAYFCASSLYYRDKGYTFGSGTRLTVV.

This chain links TRBV7-6 with TRBJ2-7; 11 bases are shared with TRBD1. Germline values: CDR1 SGHVS, CDR2 FNYEAQ. V gave up 0 bases and J gave up 1 base; unmatched junction bases: 5. This CDR3 is built from 17 residues. For the CDR3, the DNA is TGTGCCAGCAGCTTAGCCCCCGGGACAGGGGGTTCCTACGAGCAGTACTTC. As protein: CASSLAPGTGGSYEQYF.

This clone showed up just a few times. The rearrangement links TRBV5-1 to TRBJ2-2; 8 nucleotides line up with TRBD2. The CDR3 covers 15 residues. The ends lost 6 bases at V and 4 bases at J; junction bases unmatched: 8. Germline lookup yields CDR1 SGHRS and CDR2 YFSETQ. The CDR3 sequence is CASTPGSGGTGELFF. CDR3 in DNA: TGCGCCAGCACCCCAGGGAGCGGGGGCACCGGGGAGCTGTTTTTT. Combining the CDR3 with reference TRBV5-1 and TRBJ2-2 gives the whole variable domain KAGVTQTPRYLIKTRGQQVTLSCSPISGHRSVSWYQQTPGQGLQFLFEYFSETQRNKGNFPGRFSGRQFSNSRSEMNVSTLELGDSALYLCASTPGSGGTGELFFGEGSRLTVL.

This chain joins TRBV7-9 and TRBJ1-1, with 7 bases lining up with TRBD1. After removal of 5 bases from V and 10 bases from J, the junction contained 10 bases not matched to a gene. Germline CDR1 reads SEHNR; CDR2 reads FQNEAQ (reference sequence). The CDR3 consists of 13 residues. CDR3: CASSLNQGVGAFF. The CDR3 DNA sequence: TGTGCCAGCAGCCTTAACCAGGGGGTCGGAGCTTTCTTT.

V and J are TRBV7-9 and TRBJ1-1; no clear D. Trimming removed 1 base at V and 4 bases at J, with 10 bases between. The CDR3 is 14 residues long. From germline, CDR1 is SEHNR and CDR2 FQNEAQ (reference sequence). CDR3 in amino acids: CASSLVRVFTEAFF. CDR3 DNA sequence: TGTGCCAGCAGCTTAGTTCGGGTCTTCACTGAAGCTTTCTTT.

The CDR3: CASSQDRTGGGYGYTF. In nucleotides, the CDR3 is TGCGCCAGCAGCCAAGATCGTACAGGGGGTGGTTATGGCTACACCTTC. The V and J genes are TRBV4-3 and TRBJ1-2, with 8 bases matching TRBD1. The CDR3 extends over 16 amino acids. Germline values: CDR1 LGHNA, CDR2 YSLEER. The ends lost 0 bases at V and 5 bases at J; junction bases unmatched: 8.

The V call is TRBV27, the J call TRBJ1-1, with D possibly matching TRBD1 (6 bases). Germline assignment: CDR1 MNHEY and CDR2 SMNVEV (reference sequence). Trimming stripped 1 base from V and 5 bases from J, with 17 bases between. The CDR3 has 16 residues. This CDR3 is CASSLWAVQRGTEAFF. The CDR3, as DNA: TGTGCCAGCAGTTTATGGGCGGTTCAAAGGGGGACTGAAGCTTTCTTT.

The chain is built from TRBV4-1 and TRBJ1-2; 9 nucleotides match TRBD1. Germline V lookup: CDR1 MGHRA, CDR2 YSYEKL. The ends lost 1 base at V and 4 bases at J; junction bases unmatched: 16. This CDR3 has 19 residues. CDR3 nucleotide sequence: TGCGCCAGCAGCCAAGGCCGAATCGGACAGGGGATTGGGCCCTATGGCTACACCTTC. Translated: CASSQGRIGQGIGPYGYTF.

The chain combines TRBV9 with TRBJ2-3; 10 bases match TRBD2. The CDR3 runs to 16 residues. CDR1 and CDR2 (germline): SGDLS, YYNGEE. V lost 5 bases, J lost 4 bases, and 10 bases stayed unmatched. The CDR3 here is CASSWGSGGVADTQYF. The DNA for the CDR3 is TGTGCCAGCAGTTGGGGCAGCGGGGGGGTAGCAGATACGCAGTATTTT.

There are a few counts of this clone. The chain combines TRBV14 with TRBJ2-1; 10 bases map to TRBD2. In germline, CDR1 is SGHDN, CDR2 FVKESK. This CDR3 contains 13 residues. V shed 4 bases, J shed 9 bases, and the junction held 3 bases outside the gene matches. Written as DNA, the CDR3 is TGTGCCAGCAGCCCCCGGACTAGCGGTGAGCAGTTCTTC. This encodes CASSPRTSGEQFF.

The rearrangement uses TRBV19 and TRBJ2-1, with TRBD2 identical over 16 bases. CDR1 and CDR2 (germline): LNHDA, SQIVND (reference sequence). The V gene end was trimmed by 4 bases and the J gene end by 6 bases; junction bases not matched to a gene: 18. This CDR3 comprises 21 residues. CDR3 protein: CASSRKPTGLAGGPDRNEQFF. CDR3 nucleotides: TGTGCCAGTAGTAGAAAGCCCACGGGACTAGCGGGGGGGCCAGATCGCAATGAGCAGTTCTTC.

The chain has TRBV28 and TRBJ2-3; 11 bases match TRBD2. Germline V gene data show CDR1 as MDHEN and CDR2 as SYDVKM. V lost 5 bases and J lost 8; bases outside the gene matches: 9. This CDR3 has 15 residues. The CDR3 sequence: CASSTLAGAPGTQYF. As DNA, the CDR3 is TGTGCCAGCAGTACACTAGCGGGGGCCCCCGGTACGCAGTATTTT.

This clone occurred a few times. The rearrangement links TRBV4-2 to TRBJ2-5; perhaps TRBD2 as D (5 bases). Trimming shortened V by 2 bases and J by 2 bases, and 24 bases separated the two germline ends. This CDR3 spans 19 amino acids. Looked up from germline, CDR1 is LGHNA and CDR2 is YNFKEQ. CDR3 nucleotides: TGTGCCAGCAGCCAATTGTTAGACTATGCTGCGCCCGATCAAGAGACCCAGTACTTC. Its protein product is CASSQLLDYAAPDQETQYF.

This clone was detected only a few times. The chain has TRBV4-3 and TRBJ1-4, with TRBD1 matching over 8 bases. Trimming cost V 4 bases and J 5 bases; bases outside gene matches: 12. Per the germline V gene, CDR1 is LGHNA and CDR2 is YSLEER. The CDR3 covers 17 residues. Here the CDR3 DNA reads TGCGCCAGCAGCCGCGGACAGGGCTTGGGGTCAAATGAAAAACTGTTTTTT. It translates to CASSRGQGLGSNEKLFF.

This clone occurred a few times. The rearrangement uses TRBV30 and TRBJ1-3, with D perhaps matching TRBD1 (6 bases). This CDR3 region has 15 residues. Germline CDR1 GTSNPN, CDR2 SVGIG (reference sequence). V lost 0 bases and J 4 bases, leaving 13 bases between the germline ends. The CDR3 DNA is TGTGCCTGGAGTGTACGCGGGGGGACAGGAAACACCATATATTTT. Amino acid sequence: CAWSVRGGTGNTIYF.

The chain recombines TRBV5-1 with TRBJ2-7; no firm D call. This CDR3 comprises 13 residues. Germline V gives CDR1 SGHRS, CDR2 YFSETQ. V was cut by 4 bases and J by 1 base, with 9 bases left in between. The CDR3 coding sequence is TGCGCCAGCAGCGAGCCAGGATCCTACGAGCAGTACTTC. This translates into CASSEPGSYEQYF.

The V call is TRBV6-1, the J call TRBJ2-3; 11 bases fit TRBD1. V lost 4 bases and J lost 0; bases outside the gene matches: 9. There are 18 residues in the CDR3. Looked up from germline, CDR1 is MNHNS and CDR2 is SASEGT. CDR3 protein: CASSASRDRGSSTDTQYF. DNA for the CDR3: TGTGCCAGCAGTGCCTCCCGGGACAGGGGGTCGAGCACAGATACGCAGTATTTT.

The chain combines TRBV6-5 with TRBJ2-5, with 8 positions matching TRBD2. CDR3 size: 16 residues. V lost 2 bases and J lost 4; bases outside the gene matches: 9. Germline CDR1 and CDR2: MNHEY and SVGAGI. CDR3 protein: CASSYPAGDPLETQYF. CDR3 nucleotides: TGTGCCAGCAGTTACCCAGCGGGGGATCCACTAGAGACCCAGTACTTC.

CDR3 in amino acids: CASTLRTGSNEQYF. The CDR3 DNA is TGTGCCAGCACCTTAAGGACAGGGTCCAACGAGCAGTACTTC. The V call is TRBV2, the J call TRBJ2-7; 8 bases line up with TRBD1. The CDR3 contains 14 residues. The trim removed 7 bases at V and 5 bases at J, leaving 10 bases unmatched. Germline lookup yields CDR1 SNHLY and CDR2 FYNNEI.

This clone was counted a few times. V is TRBV6-6 and J is TRBJ1-5; perhaps TRBD1 as D (6 bases). The CDR3 loop spans 12 amino acids. V lost 8 bases, J lost 4 bases, and 9 bases lay in between. Germline V lookup: CDR1 MNHNY, CDR2 SVGAGI (reference sequence). DNA of the CDR3: TGTGCCAGCGGGGGCCAGAATCAGCCCCAGCATTTT. Translated, it gives CASGGQNQPQHF.

The rearrangement links TRBV19 to TRBJ1-6; D possibly corresponds to TRBD1 (5 bases). V was cut by 8 bases and J by 10 bases, with 18 bases left in between. Germline V lookup: CDR1 LNHDA, CDR2 SQIVND (reference sequence). The CDR3 has 14 amino acids. The CDR3 sequence is CASGTQAGGSPLHF. The CDR3 DNA reads as TGTGCCAGTGGGACTCAAGCAGGAGGATCACCCCTCCACTTT.

V is TRBV4-3 and J is TRBJ2-4; TRBD1 agrees at 7 bases. The CDR3 is made up of 14 amino acids. The V gene's germline CDR1 is LGHNA and CDR2 YSLEER. With V trimmed by 0 bases and J by 9 bases, 5 bases remained unmatched. CDR3 bases: TGCGCCAGCAGCCAAGAAAAGGGGGCGGGCATTCAGTACTTC. Translated: CASSQEKGAGIQYF.

The V gene is TRBV4-1, the J gene TRBJ1-4; tentative D call: TRBD1 (6 bases). V lost 1 base and J lost 8, with 14 bases in between. CDR3 length: 15 amino acids. Germline V lookup: CDR1 MGHRA, CDR2 YSYEKL. CDR3 region: CASSQVGTSSEKLFF. DNA of the CDR3: TGCGCCAGCAGCCAAGTAGGGACATCGAGCGAAAAACTGTTTTTT.